The clone carrying this T cell receptor beta chain was observed many times. Its antigen remains unknown. TCRdb re-called the multiplex PCR reads with MiXCR, one entry per CDR3 protein. The table lists 85,000 to 130,000 distinct CDR3 sequences, 21% of them singletons. This sample is drawn from a study of breast tumors, draining lymph nodes, adjacent tissues. Broader study findings: Compared with lymph nodes, tumors were less diverse; compared with nontumor tissue, more. Data only fit, rather than demonstrated, lymph node origin of most tumor T cells. The data were judged consistent with most tumor T cells coming from lymph node and expanding in tumor. Luminal-like breast cancer showed significantly higher tumor–nontumor repertoire similarity than basal-like.

Axillary draining lymph nodes of breast cancer patients supplied the node samples. The V and J ends lost 8 bases and 2 bases respectively, with 15 bases between them. CDR3 size: 14 residues. Germline CDR1 and CDR2: MGHRA and YSYEKL. Sequenced input: axillary lymph node tissue. The chain has TRBV4-1 and TRBJ1-2; D might be TRBD1 (5 bases). The sequence came from a female donor with breast cancer. Some clones in this sample may be carry-over from other donors' samples. CDR3 coding DNA: TGCGCCAGCGATTGGGACGGCACAAACTATGGCTACACCTTC. This translates into CASDWDGTNYGYTF.